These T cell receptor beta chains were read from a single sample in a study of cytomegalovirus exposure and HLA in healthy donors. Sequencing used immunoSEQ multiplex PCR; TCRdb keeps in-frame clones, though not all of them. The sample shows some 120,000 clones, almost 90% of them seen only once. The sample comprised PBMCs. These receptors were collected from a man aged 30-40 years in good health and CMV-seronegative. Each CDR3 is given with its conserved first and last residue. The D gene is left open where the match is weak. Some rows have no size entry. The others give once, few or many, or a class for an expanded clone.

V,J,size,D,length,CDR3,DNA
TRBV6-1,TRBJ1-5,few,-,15,CASGGQPDSNQPQHF,TGTGCCAGCGGAGGCCAACCCGATAGCAATCAGCCCCAGCATTTT
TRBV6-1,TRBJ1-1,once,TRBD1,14,CASSKQGAQTEAFF,TGTGCCAGCAGTAAACAGGGGGCGCAGACTGAAGCTTTCTTT
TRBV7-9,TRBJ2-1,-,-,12,CASSLIQGRQFF,TGTGCCAGCAGCTTAATTCAGGGCCGGCAGTTCTTC
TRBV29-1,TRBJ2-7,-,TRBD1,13,CSVRTGAPYEQYF,TGCAGCGTTCGAACAGGGGCCCCCTACGAGCAGTACTTC
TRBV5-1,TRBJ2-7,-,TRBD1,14,CASSRQGDIYEQYF,TGCGCCAGCAGCCGACAGGGGGATATCTACGAGCAGTACTTC
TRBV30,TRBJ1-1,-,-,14,CAWTSSRGNTEAFF,TGTGCCTGGACTTCCTCCCGGGGAAACACTGAAGCTTTCTTT
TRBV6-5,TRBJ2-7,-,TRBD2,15,CASSRGLAGAYEQYF,TGTGCCAGCAGTCGCGGACTAGCGGGAGCTTACGAGCAGTACTTC
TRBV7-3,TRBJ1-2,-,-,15,CASSVNPGHRYGYTF,TGTGCCAGCAGCGTAAATCCGGGACACCGGTATGGCTACACCTTC
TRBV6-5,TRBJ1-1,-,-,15,CASSYRQALYTEAFF,TGTGCCAGCAGTTACCGACAGGCCCTTTACACTGAAGCTTTCTTT
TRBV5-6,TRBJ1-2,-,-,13,CASSLGGFNGYTF,TGTGCCAGCAGCTTGGGAGGGTTTAATGGCTACACCTTC
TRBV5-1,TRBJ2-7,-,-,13,CASSFEARYEQYF,TGCGCCAGCAGCTTCGAGGCACGCTACGAGCAGTACTTC
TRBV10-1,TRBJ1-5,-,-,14,CASTNPRGGQPQHF,TGCGCCAGCACCAACCCCCGGGGGGGTCAGCCCCAGCATTTT
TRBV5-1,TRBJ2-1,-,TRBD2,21,CASSLVDGTSGRAFALDEQFF,TGCGCCAGCAGCTTGGTTGACGGGACTAGCGGGAGAGCCTTTGCATTAGATGAGCAGTTCTTC
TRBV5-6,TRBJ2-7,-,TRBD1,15,CASSSTGGKSYEQYF,TGTGCCAGCAGCTCGACAGGGGGCAAATCCTACGAGCAGTACTTC
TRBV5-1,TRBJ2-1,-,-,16,CASSLDAISSYNEQFF,TGCGCCAGCAGCTTGGATGCGATTAGCTCCTACAATGAGCAGTTCTTC
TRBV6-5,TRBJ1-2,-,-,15,CASSYSSRGDYGYTF,TGTGCCAGCAGTTATTCGTCCAGGGGTGACTATGGCTACACCTTC